These 7 T cell receptor beta chains came from one sample sequenced in a study of cytomegalovirus exposure and HLA in healthy donors. Primers included in the PCR were 60 Vbeta and 13 Jbeta primers. The protocol was immunoSEQ multiplex PCR, while the TCRdb copy is restricted to in-frame clones and leaves out a portion. The table has roughly 150,000 clones, over 60% seen once; the top ten hold 2% to 2.5%. Sequencing was performed on PBMCs. The receptors were gathered from a man younger than 40 in good health and CMV-seronegative.

The chain uses TRBV18 and TRBJ2-1, with D possibly TRBD1 on 6 matching bases. Germline values: CDR1 KGHSH, CDR2 LQKENI. The CDR3 covers 15 residues. Trimming stripped 3 bases from V and 3 bases from J, with 12 bases between. CDR3 in amino acids: CASSPVGQNYNEQFF. CDR3 bases: TGTGCCAGCTCACCCGTCGGACAGAACTACAATGAGCAGTTCTTC.

This chain joins TRBV4-2 and TRBJ2-7; weak D call: TRBD2 (7 bases). There are 13 residues in the CDR3. V was shortened by 4 bases and J by 6 bases, with 13 bases between the two germline ends. The germline gives CDR1 LGHNA, CDR2 YNFKEQ. Written as DNA, the CDR3 is TGTGCCAGCAGCCTTTACAGGGAGGGCGAGCAGTACTTC. Encoded protein: CASSLYREGEQYF.

The rearrangement links TRBV27 to TRBJ2-1; possible D gene TRBD1, 6 bases. Trimming cost V 6 bases and J 15 bases, with 18 bases left between them. This CDR3 region has 12 residues. Germline CDR1 reads MNHEY; CDR2 reads SMNVEV (reference sequence). The CDR3 DNA is TGTGCCAGCAGGCTGGGTGGGGGCTTGTTGTTCTTC. Translation: CASRLGGGLLFF.

This clone was seen a single time. The CDR3 loop reads CASSSSGTENEQFF. In nucleotides, the CDR3 is TGTGCCAGCAGCTCATCCGGGACAGAGAATGAGCAGTTCTTC. The rearrangement uses TRBV7-9 and TRBJ2-1, with 7 bases matching TRBD1. The V gene's germline CDR1 is SEHNR and CDR2 FQNEAQ (reference sequence). CDR3 length: 14 amino acids. V lost 4 bases, J lost 7 bases, and 7 bases stayed unmatched. Using reference TRBV7-9 and TRBJ2-1 for the parts outside the CDR3, the full variable domain is DTGVSQNPRHKITKRGQNVTFRCDPISEHNRLYWYRQTLGQGPEFLTYFQNEAQLEKSRLLSDRFSAERPKGSFSTLEIQRTEQGDSAMYLCASSSSGTENEQFFGPGTRLTVL.

V is TRBV5-6 and J is TRBJ2-7; TRBD2 matches 14 bases. Trimming took 2 bases from V and 2 from J; bases not matched to a gene: 3. Germline V gene lookup returns CDR1 SGHDT and CDR2 YYEEEE. The CDR3 has 16 residues. The CDR3 loop is CASSLLGLAGAYEQYF. The CDR3 nucleotides are TGTGCCAGCAGCTTACTGGGACTAGCGGGAGCCTACGAGCAGTACTTC.

The chain recombines TRBV7-3 with TRBJ2-1, with a weak D call TRBD2 (5 bases). Trimming removed 3 bases from V and 3 bases from J, with 15 bases in between. Germline V gives CDR1 SGHTA, CDR2 FQGTGA. This CDR3 region has 16 residues. Here the CDR3 reads CASSFTGSPDYNEQFF. DNA of the CDR3: TGTGCCAGCAGCTTTACGGGGAGTCCCGACTACAATGAGCAGTTCTTC.

This chain links TRBV7-2 with TRBJ2-3; 7 bases line up with TRBD2. V shed 1 base, J shed 6 bases, and the junction held 7 bases outside the gene matches. The CDR3 covers 15 residues. Germline lookup yields CDR1 SGHTA and CDR2 FQGNSA. This CDR3 is CASSLDGGSPDTQYF. As DNA, the CDR3 is TGTGCCAGCAGCTTAGATGGCGGGAGCCCCGATACGCAGTATTTT.